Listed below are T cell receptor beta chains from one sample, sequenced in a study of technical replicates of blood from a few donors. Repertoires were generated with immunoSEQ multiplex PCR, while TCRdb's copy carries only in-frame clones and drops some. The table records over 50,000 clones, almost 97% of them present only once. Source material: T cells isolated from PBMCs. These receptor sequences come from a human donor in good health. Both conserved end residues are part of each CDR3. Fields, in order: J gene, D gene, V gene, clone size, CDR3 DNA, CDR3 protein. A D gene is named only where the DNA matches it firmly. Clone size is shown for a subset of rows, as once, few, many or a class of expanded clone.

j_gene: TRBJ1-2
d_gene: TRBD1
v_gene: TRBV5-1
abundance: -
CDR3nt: TGCGCCAGCACTGATTCAGGGGGTGGCTATGGCTACACCTTC
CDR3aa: CASTDSGGGYGYTF

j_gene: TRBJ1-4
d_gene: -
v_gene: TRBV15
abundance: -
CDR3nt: TGTGCCACCAGCAGGCTAAAGAAGGAAAAACTGTTTTTT
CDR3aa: CATSRLKKEKLFF

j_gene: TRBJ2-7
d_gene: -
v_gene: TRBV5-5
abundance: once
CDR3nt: TGTGCCAGCAGCTTGAACAGGGGACTCTACGAGCAGTACTTC
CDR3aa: CASSLNRGLYEQYF

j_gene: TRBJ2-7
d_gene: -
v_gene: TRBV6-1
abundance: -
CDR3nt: TGTGCCAGCAGTGAAGCCGTACACTACTACGAGCAGTACTTC
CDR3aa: CASSEAVHYYEQYF

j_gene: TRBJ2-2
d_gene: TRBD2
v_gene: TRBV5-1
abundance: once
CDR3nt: TGCGCCAGCAGTTTTGGTGGCGGGGGGGCGACCACCGGGGAGCTGTTTTTT
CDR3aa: CASSFGGGGATTGELFF

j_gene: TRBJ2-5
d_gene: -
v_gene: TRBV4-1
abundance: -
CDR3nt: TGCGCCAGCAGCACCGGGGTCCGGGAGACCCAGTACTTC
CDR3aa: CASSTGVRETQYF

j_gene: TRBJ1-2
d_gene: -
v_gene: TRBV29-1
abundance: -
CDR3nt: TGCAGCGTCGCCGAGGCGGGTAGCTACACCTTC
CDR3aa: CSVAEAGSYTF

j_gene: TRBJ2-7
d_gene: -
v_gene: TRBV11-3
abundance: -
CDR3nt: TGTGCCAGCAGCTTAAGGTGGGGCAGGGGACACTACGAGCAGTACTTC
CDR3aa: CASSLRWGRGHYEQYF

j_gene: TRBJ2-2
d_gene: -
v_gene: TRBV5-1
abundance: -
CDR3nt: TGCGCCAGCAGCTTGCTCCCCACCGGGGAGCTGTTTTTT
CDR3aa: CASSLLPTGELFF

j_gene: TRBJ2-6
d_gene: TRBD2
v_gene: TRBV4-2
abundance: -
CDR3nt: TGTGCCAGCAGCCAACCGATAGCGGGAGGCAGCTCTGGGGCCAACGTCCTGACTTTC
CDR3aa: CASSQPIAGGSSGANVLTF

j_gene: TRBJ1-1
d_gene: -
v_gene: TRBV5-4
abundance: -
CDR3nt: TGTGCCAGCAGCTTGGCGGGGAGGGCGAACACTGAAGCTTTCTTT
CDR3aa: CASSLAGRANTEAFF

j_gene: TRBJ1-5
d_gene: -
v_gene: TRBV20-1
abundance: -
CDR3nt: TGCAGTGCTAATCGTCAGCCCCAGCATTTT
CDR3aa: CSANRQPQHF

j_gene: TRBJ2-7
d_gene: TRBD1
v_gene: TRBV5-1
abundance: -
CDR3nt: TGCGCCAGCAGCTGGGGGGACAGGGTTCGATACGAGCAGTACTTC
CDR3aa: CASSWGDRVRYEQYF

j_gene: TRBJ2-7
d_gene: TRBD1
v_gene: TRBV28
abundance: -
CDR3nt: TGTGCCAGCAGAAACGAGGGGGCGAACCGCTACGAGCAGTACTTC
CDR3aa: CASRNEGANRYEQYF

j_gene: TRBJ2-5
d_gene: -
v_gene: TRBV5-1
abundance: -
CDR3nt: TGCGCCAGCAGCTTGACAGGGACCCAAGAGACCCAGTACTTC
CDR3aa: CASSLTGTQETQYF

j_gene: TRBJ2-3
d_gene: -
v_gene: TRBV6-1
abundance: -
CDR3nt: TGTGCCAGCAGTGAGTACCCGAGCCGAGATACGCAGTATTTT
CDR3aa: CASSEYPSRDTQYF

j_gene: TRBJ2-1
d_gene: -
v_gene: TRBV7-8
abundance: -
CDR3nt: TGTGCCAGCAGCTTTGGAGGGCGCGGCAATGAGCAGTTCTTC
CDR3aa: CASSFGGRGNEQFF

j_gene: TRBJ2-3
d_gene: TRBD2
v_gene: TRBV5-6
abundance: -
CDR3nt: TGTGCCAGCAGCTTGGGGCTAGCGGGAGGGCCGGGTTGGACAGATACGCAGTATTTT
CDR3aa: CASSLGLAGGPGWTDTQYF

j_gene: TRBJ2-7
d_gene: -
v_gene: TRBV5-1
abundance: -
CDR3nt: TGCGCCAGCAGCTTGGCGGCAGGCGTCTACGAGCAGTACTTC
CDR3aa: CASSLAAGVYEQYF

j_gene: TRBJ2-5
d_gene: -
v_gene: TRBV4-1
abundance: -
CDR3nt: TGCGCCAGCAGCCAAGCCCCGACTAGTTCAGCTGGGGGGACCCAGTACTTC
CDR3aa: CASSQAPTSSAGGTQYF

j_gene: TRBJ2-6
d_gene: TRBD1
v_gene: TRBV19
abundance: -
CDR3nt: TGTGCCAGTAGTTTAGTCGGGTTAATGGACAGGGCATTAGGTGGGGCCAACGTCCTGACTTTC
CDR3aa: CASSLVGLMDRALGGANVLTF

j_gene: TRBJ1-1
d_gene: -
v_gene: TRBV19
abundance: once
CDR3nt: TGTGCCAGTAGTAAGAGGGACATGAACACTGAAGCTTTCTTT
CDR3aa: CASSKRDMNTEAFF

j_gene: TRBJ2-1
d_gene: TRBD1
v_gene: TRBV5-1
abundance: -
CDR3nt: TGCGCCAGCAGCTGGGGACAGGGGTACAATGAGCAGTTCTTC
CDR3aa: CASSWGQGYNEQFF

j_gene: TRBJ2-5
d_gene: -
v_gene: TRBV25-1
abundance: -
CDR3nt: TGTGCCAGCAGGGGAACTGGGCGGAGGGAGACCCAGTACTTC
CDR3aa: CASRGTGRRETQYF

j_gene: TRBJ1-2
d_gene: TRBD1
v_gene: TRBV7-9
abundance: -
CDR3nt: TGTGCCAGCAGCTTCGGCTCGACAGGGGGCGATGGCTACACCTTC
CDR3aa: CASSFGSTGGDGYTF

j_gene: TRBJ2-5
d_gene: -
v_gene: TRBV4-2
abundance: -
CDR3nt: TGTGCCAGCAGCCAACGGCGGCACCAAGAGACCCAGTACTTC
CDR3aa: CASSQRRHQETQYF

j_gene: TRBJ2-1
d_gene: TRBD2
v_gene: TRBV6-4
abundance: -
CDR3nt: TGTGCCAGCAGTGAGGGCGGGGGGGGCAATGAGCAGTTCTTC
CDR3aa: CASSEGGGGNEQFF

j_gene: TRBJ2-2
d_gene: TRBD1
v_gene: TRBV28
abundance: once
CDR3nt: TGTGCCAGCAGAGCAGGGGGTAACACCGGGGAGCTGTTTTTT
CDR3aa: CASRAGGNTGELFF

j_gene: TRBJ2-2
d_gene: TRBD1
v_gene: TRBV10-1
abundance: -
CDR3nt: TGCGCCAGCAGTGACCCCAGGGGGCCCGACACCGGGGAGCTGTTTTTT
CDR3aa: CASSDPRGPDTGELFF

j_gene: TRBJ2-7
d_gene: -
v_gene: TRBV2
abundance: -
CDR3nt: TGTGCCAGCTCAACCTCTCGGGACACCATCTCCTACGAGCAGTACTTC
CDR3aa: CASSTSRDTISYEQYF

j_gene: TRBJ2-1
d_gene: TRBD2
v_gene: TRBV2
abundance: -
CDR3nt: TGTGCCAGCACTTTATCTAGCGGGGGGCCGAAGTACAATGAGCAGTTCTTC
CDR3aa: CASTLSSGGPKYNEQFF

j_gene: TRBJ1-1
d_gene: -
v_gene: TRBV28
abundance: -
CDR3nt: TGTGCCAGCAGTTTACCCGGTCAGGACAGTGCTGGGCTCGGGCTGAACTTTGAAGCTTTCTTT
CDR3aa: CASSLPGQDSAGLGLNFEAFF

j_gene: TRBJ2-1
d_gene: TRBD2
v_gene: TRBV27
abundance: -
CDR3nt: TGTGCCAGCAGTCGTCGGGGCCTAGCGGACTCCAGCTCCTACAATGAGCAGTTCTTC
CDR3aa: CASSRRGLADSSSYNEQFF

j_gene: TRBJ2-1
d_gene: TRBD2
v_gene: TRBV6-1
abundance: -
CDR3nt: TGTGCCAGCAGTGTACTAGCGGGGATCCATGAGCAGTTCTTC
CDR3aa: CASSVLAGIHEQFF

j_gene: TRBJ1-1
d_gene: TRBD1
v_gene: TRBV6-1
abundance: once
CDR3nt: TGTGCCAGCAGTGAGACAGGGTGGCGAGCTTTCTTT
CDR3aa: CASSETGWRAFF

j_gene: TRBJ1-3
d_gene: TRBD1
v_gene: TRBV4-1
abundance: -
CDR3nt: TGCGCCAGCAGCCCAGGACAGGGAGCGGGAAACACCATATATTTT
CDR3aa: CASSPGQGAGNTIYF

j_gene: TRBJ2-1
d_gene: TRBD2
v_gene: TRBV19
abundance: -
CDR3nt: TGTGCCAGTAGTATGGCCCGACTAGCGGGGTACAATGAGCAGTTCTTC
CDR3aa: CASSMARLAGYNEQFF

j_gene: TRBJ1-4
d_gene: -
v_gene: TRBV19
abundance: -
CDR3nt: TGTGCCAGTACCATAATCGGACTAGCCCCCGAAAAACTGTTTTTT
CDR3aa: CASTIIGLAPEKLFF

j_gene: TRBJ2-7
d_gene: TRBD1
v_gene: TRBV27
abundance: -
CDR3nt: TGTGCCACCACTACGGGTTCAGGGGGCCTCAACTACGAGCAGTACTTC
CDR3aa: CATTTGSGGLNYEQYF

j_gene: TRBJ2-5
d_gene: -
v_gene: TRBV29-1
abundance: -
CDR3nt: TGCAGCGTCGGAGGCTTAAACCAAGAGACCCAGTACTTC
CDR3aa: CSVGGLNQETQYF

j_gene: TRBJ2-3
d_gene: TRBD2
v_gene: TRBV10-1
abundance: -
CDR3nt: TGCGCCAGCAGTACCGGACTAGCGGGAGATACGCAGTATTTT
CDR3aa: CASSTGLAGDTQYF